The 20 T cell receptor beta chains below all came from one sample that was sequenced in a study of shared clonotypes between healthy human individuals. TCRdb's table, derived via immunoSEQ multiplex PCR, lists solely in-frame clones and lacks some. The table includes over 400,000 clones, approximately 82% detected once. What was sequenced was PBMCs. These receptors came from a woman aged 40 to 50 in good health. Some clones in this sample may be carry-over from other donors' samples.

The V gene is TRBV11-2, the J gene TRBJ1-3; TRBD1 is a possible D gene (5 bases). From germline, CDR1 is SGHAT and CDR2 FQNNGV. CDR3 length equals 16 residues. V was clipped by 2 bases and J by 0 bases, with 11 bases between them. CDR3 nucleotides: TGTGCCAGCAGCTTACGGGGGAGTATCTCTGGAAACACCATATATTTT. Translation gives CASSLRGSISGNTIYF.

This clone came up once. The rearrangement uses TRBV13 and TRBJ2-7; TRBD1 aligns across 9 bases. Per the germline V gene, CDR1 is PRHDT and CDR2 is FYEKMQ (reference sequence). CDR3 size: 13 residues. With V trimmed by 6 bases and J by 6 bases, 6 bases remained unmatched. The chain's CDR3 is CASSTDRGREQYF. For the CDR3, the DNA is TGTGCCAGCAGTACGGACAGGGGTCGCGAGCAGTACTTC.

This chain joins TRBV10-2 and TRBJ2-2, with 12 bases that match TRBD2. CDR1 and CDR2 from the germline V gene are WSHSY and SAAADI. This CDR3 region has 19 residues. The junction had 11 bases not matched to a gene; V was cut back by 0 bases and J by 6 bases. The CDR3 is CASSESGLAGWAGSGELFF. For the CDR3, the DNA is TGCGCCAGCAGTGAGTCCGGACTAGCGGGATGGGCTGGATCCGGGGAGCTGTTTTTT.

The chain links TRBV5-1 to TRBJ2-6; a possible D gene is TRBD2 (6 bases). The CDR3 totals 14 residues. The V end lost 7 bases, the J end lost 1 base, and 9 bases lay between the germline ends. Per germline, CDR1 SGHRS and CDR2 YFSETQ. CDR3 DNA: TGCGCCAGCGGGGAGGTTTCTGGGGCCAACGTCCTGACTTTC. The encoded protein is CASGEVSGANVLTF.

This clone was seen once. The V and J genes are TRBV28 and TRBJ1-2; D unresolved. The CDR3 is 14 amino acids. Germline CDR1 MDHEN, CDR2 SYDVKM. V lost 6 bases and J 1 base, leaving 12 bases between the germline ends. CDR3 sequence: CASSLEPHNYGYTF. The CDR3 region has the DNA TGTGCCAGCAGCCTCGAGCCCCATAACTATGGCTACACCTTC.

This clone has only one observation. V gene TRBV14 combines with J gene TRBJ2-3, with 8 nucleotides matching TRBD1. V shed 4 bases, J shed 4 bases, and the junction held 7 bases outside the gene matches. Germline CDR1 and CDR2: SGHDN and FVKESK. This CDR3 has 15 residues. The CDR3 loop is CASSPPRTGPDTQYF. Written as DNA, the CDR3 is TGTGCCAGCAGCCCCCCGCGGACAGGGCCAGATACGCAGTATTTT. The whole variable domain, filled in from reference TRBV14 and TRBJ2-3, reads EAGVTQFPSHSVIEKGQTVTLRCDPISGHDNLYWYRRVMGKEIKFLLHFVKESKQDESGMPNNRFLAERTGGTYSTLKVQPAELEDSGVYFCASSPPRTGPDTQYFGPGTRLTVL.

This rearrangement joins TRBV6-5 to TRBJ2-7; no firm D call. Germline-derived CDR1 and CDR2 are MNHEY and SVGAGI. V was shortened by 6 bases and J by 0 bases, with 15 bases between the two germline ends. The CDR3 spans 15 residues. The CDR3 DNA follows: TGTGCCAGCAGCTCCTTCTCCTCACACTCCTACGAGCAGTACTTC. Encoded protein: CASSSFSSHSYEQYF.

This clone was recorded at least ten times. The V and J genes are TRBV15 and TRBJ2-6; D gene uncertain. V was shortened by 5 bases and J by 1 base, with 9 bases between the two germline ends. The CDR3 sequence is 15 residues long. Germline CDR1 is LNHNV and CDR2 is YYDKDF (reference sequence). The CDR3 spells CATSLESSGANVLTF. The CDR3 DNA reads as TGTGCCACCAGCCTAGAGAGTTCTGGGGCCAACGTCCTGACTTTC.

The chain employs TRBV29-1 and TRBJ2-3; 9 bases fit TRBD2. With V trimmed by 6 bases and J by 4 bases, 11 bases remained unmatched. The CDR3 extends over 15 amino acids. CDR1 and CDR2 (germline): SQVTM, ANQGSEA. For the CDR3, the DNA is TGCAGCGTCCGTGGGGCGGGAGGGCCATCAGATACGCAGTATTTT. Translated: CSVRGAGGPSDTQYF.

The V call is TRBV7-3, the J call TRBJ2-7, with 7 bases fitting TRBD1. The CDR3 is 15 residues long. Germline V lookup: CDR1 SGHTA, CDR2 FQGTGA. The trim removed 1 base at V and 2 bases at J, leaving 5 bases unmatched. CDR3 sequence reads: CASSLRGGAAYEQYF. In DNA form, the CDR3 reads TGTGCCAGCAGCTTAAGAGGGGGCGCCGCCTACGAGCAGTACTTC.

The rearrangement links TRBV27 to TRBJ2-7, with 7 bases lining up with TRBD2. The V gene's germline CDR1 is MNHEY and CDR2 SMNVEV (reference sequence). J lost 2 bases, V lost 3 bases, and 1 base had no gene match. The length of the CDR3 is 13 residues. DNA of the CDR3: TGTGCCAGCAGTTTCCGGGGGGCCTACGAGCAGTACTTC. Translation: CASSFRGAYEQYF.

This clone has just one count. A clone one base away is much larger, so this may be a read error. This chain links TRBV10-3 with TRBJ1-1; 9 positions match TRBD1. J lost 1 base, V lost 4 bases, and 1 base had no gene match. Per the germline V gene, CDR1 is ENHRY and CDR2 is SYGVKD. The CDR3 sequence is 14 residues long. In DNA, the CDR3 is TGTGCCATCAGTGGGGACAGGGCGAACACTGAAGCTTTCTTT. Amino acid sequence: CAISGDRANTEAFF.

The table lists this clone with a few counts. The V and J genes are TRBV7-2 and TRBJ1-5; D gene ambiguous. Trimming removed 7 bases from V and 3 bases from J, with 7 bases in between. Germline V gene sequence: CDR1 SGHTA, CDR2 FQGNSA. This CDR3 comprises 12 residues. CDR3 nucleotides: TGTGCCAGCACCTCTTCCAATCAGCCCCAGCATTTT. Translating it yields CASTSSNQPQHF.

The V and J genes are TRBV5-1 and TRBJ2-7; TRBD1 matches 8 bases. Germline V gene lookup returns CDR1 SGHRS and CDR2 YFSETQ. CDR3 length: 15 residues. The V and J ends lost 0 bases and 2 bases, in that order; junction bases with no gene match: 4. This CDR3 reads CASSLAGGQAYEQYF. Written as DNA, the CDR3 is TGCGCCAGCAGCTTGGCCGGGGGACAGGCCTACGAGCAGTACTTC.

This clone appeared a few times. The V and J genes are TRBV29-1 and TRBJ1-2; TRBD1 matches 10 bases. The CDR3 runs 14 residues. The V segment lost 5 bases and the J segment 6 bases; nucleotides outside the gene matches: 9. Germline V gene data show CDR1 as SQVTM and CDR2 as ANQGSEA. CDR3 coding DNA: TGCAGCGTTCTCCGACAGGGGGCTATAGATGGCTACACCTTC. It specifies CSVLRQGAIDGYTF.

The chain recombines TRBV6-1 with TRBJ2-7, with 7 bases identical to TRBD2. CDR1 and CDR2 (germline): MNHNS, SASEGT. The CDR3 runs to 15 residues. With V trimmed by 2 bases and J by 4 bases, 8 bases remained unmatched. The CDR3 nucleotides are TGTGCCAGCAGTGAACCAACGGGAGGAACATACGAGCAGTACTTC. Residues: CASSEPTGGTYEQYF.

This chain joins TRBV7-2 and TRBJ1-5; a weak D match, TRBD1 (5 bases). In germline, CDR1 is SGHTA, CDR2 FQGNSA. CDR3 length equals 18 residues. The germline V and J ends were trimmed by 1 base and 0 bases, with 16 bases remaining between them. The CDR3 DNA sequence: TGTGCCAGCAGCTTAGTGGGGGGGAGGACGTATAGCAATCAGCCCCAGCATTTT. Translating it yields CASSLVGGRTYSNQPQHF. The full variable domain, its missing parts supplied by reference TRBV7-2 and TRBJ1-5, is GAGVSQSPSNKVTEKGKDVELRCDPISGHTALYWYRQSLGQGLEFLIYFQGNSAPDKSGLPSDRFSAERTGGSVSTLTIQRTQQEDSAVYLCASSLVGGRTYSNQPQHFGDGTRLSIL.

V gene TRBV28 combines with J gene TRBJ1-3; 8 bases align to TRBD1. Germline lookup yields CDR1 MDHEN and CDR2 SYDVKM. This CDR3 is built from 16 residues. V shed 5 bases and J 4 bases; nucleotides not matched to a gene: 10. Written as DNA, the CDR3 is TGTGCCAGCAGTCCCGACTGGACAGGGACCGGAAACACCATATATTTT. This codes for CASSPDWTGTGNTIYF.

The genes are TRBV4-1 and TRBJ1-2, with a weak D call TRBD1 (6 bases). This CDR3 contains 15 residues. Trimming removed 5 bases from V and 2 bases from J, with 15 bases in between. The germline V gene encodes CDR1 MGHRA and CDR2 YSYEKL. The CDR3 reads CASSSAGTTNYGYTF. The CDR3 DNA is TGCGCCAGCAGCTCCGCCGGGACAACGAACTATGGCTACACCTTC.

The CDR3 bases are TGTGCCAGCAGATTGGGACAGACAACGAACACTGAAGCTTTCTTT. This gives the protein CASRLGQTTNTEAFF. The V and J genes are TRBV7-9 and TRBJ1-1; 7 bases match TRBD1. Trimming at V came to 6 bases and at J to 1 base, leaving 8 bases not matched to a gene. The CDR3 totals 15 residues. The germline CDR1 and CDR2 sequences are SEHNR and FQNEAQ (reference sequence).